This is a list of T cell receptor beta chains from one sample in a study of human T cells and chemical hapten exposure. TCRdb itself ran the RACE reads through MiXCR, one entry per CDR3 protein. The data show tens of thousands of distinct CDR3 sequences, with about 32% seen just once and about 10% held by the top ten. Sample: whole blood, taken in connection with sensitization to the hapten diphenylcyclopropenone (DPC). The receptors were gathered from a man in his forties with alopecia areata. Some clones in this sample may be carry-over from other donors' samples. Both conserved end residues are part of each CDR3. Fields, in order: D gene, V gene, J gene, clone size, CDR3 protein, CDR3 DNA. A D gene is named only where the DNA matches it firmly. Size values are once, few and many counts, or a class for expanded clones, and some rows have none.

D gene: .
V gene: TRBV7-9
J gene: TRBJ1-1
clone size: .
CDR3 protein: CASSPTNTEAFF
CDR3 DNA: TGTGCCAGCAGCCCTACTAACACTGAAGCTTTCTTT

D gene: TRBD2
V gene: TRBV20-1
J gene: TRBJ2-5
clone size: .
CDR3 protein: CSARRGGSETQYF
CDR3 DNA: TGCAGTGCTAGGAGGGGAGGGTCGGAGACCCAGTACTTC

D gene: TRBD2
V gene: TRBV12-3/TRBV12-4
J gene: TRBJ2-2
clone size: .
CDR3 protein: CASSLAGLNTGELFF
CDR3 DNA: TGTGCCAGCAGTCTAGCGGGGTTAAACACCGGGGAGCTGTTTTTT

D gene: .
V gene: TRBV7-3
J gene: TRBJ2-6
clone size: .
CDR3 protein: CASSSIGQFGANVLTF
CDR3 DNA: TGTGCCAGCAGCTCAATTGGACAGTTCGGAGCCAACGTCCTGACTTTC

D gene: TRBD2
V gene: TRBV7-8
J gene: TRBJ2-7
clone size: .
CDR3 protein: CASSTLTSGMYEQYF
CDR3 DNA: TGTGCCAGCAGCACCCTGACTAGCGGGATGTACGAGCAGTACTTC

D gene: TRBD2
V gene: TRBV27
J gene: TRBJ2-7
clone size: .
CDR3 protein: CASSLLVSGGSYEQYF
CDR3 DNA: TGTGCCAGCAGTTTATTGGTTAGCGGGGGCTCCTACGAGCAGTACTTC

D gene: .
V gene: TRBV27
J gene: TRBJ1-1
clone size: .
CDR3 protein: CASSRPGNTEAFF
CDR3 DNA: TGTGCCAGCAGCCGACCGGGTAACACTGAAGCTTTCTTT

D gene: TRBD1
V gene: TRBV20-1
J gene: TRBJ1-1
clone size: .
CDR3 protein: CSARNRGIAEAFF
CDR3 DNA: TGCAGTGCTAGAAACAGGGGAATCGCTGAAGCTTTCTTT

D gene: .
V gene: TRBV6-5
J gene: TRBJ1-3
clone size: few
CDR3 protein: CASAIGGSIGNTIYF
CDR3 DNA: TGTGCCAGCGCCATAGGGGGGTCCATTGGAAACACCATATATTTT

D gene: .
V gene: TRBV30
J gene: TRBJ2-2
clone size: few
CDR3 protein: CAWSVGDTGELFF
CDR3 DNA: TGTGCCTGGAGTGTGGGAGACACCGGGGAGCTGTTTTTT

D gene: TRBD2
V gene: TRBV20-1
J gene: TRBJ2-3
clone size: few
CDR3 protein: CSARDVAGALFSTDTQYF
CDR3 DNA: TGCAGTGCTAGAGATGTGGCGGGAGCTCTATTTAGCACAGATACGCAGTATTTT

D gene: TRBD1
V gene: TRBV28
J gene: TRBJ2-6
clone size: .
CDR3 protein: CASSSDRGRSGANVLTF
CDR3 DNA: TGTGCCAGCAGTTCGGACAGGGGTCGTTCTGGGGCCAACGTCCTGACTTTC

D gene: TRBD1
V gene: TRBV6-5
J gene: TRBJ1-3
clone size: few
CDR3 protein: CASSYSDRGNTIYF
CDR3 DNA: TGTGCCAGCAGTTACTCAGACAGGGGTAACACCATATATTTT

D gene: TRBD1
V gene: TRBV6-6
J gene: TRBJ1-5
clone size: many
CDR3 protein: CASTGGTGKNQPQHF
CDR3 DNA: TGTGCCAGCACCGGGGGGACAGGAAAAAATCAGCCCCAGCATTTT

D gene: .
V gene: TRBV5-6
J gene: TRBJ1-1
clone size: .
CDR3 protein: CASSLGVYTEAFF
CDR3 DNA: TGTGCCAGCAGCTTGGGGGTGTACACTGAAGCTTTCTTT

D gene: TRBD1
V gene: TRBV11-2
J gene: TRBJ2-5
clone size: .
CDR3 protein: CASSPGTGPRETQYF
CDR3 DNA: TGTGCCAGCAGCCCAGGGACAGGCCCTCGGGAGACCCAGTACTTC

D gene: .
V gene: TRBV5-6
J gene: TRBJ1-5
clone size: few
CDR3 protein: CASSLADRFSNQPQHF
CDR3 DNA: TGTGCCAGCAGCTTGGCCGACAGGTTTAGCAATCAGCCCCAGCATTTT

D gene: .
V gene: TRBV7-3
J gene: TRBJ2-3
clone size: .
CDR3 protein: CASSLTFPTRPDTQYF
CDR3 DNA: TGTGCCAGCAGCTTAACGTTTCCGACTAGACCAGATACGCAGTATTTT

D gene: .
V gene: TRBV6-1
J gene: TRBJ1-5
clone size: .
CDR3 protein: CASSEAPWGQPQHF
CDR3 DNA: TGTGCCAGCAGTGAAGCCCCGTGGGGACAGCCCCAGCATTTT

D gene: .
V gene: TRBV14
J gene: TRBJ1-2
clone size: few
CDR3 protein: CASSQSRGRGYTF
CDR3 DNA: TGTGCCAGCAGCCAAAGCAGGGGTCGAGGCTACACCTTC

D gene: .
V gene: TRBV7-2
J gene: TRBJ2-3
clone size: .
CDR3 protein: CASSLLTRHLRDTQYF
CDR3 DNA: TGTGCCAGCAGCTTACTGACTAGACACCTCAGGGATACGCAGTATTTT

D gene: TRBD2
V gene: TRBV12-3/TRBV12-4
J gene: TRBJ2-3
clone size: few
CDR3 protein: CASSPSGISTDTQYF
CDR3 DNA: TGTGCCAGCAGTCCCAGCGGGATTAGCACAGATACGCAGTATTTT

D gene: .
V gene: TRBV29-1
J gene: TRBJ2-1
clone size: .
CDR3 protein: CSVEAGNSYNEQFF
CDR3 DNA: TGCAGCGTTGAGGCGGGGAACTCCTACAATGAGCAGTTCTTC

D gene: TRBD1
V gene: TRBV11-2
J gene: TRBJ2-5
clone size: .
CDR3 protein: CASSRGQLQETQYF
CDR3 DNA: TGTGCCAGCAGCCGGGGACAGCTCCAAGAGACCCAGTACTTC

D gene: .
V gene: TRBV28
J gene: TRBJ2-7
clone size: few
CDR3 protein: CASSPLPLGDYEQYF
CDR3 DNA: TGTGCCAGCAGTCCACTACCCCTAGGGGACTACGAGCAGTACTTC